The rows below give T cell receptor beta chains drawn from one sample of a study of blood T cell repertoires in COVID-19. The repertoire was sequenced with immunoSEQ multiplex PCR; TCRdb's copy has only in-frame clones and lacks some. The sample lists around 98,000 clones; about 85% were seen once. Input material: peripheral blood. The receptor set was obtained from a man aged 65 to 85 with acute or convalescent COVID-19. Both conserved end residues are part of each CDR3. Each record gives: clone size, V gene, D gene, J gene, CDR3 protein, CDR3 DNA. A D gene is named only where the DNA matches it firmly. Part of the rows lack a size; the others show once, few, many or a class for expanded clones.

abundance: NA
v_gene: TRBV2
d_gene: NA
j_gene: TRBJ1-4
CDR3aa: CASSRGGLGEKLFF
CDR3nt: TGTGCCAGCAGCAGGGGCGGTTTGGGTGAAAAACTGTTTTTT

abundance: NA
v_gene: TRBV30
d_gene: NA
j_gene: TRBJ1-1
CDR3aa: CAWIPGLEAFF
CDR3nt: TGTGCCTGGATTCCCGGTCTTGAAGCTTTCTTT

abundance: once
v_gene: TRBV28
d_gene: NA
j_gene: TRBJ1-1
CDR3aa: CASSPGFRGAEAFF
CDR3nt: TGTGCCAGCAGCCCGGGATTCCGAGGCGCTGAAGCTTTCTTT

abundance: NA
v_gene: TRBV19
d_gene: NA
j_gene: TRBJ1-4
CDR3aa: CASSGTSSEKLFF
CDR3nt: TGTGCCAGTAGTGGGACAAGCAGCGAAAAACTGTTTTTT

abundance: NA
v_gene: TRBV5-1
d_gene: TRBD1
j_gene: TRBJ1-1
CDR3aa: CASSITGANTEAFF
CDR3nt: TGCGCCAGCAGCATTACAGGGGCGAACACTGAAGCTTTCTTT

abundance: NA
v_gene: TRBV7-2
d_gene: NA
j_gene: TRBJ1-1
CDR3aa: CASSPRVNTEAFF
CDR3nt: TGTGCCAGCAGCCCACGAGTGAACACTGAAGCTTTCTTT

abundance: NA
v_gene: TRBV10-3
d_gene: TRBD2
j_gene: TRBJ2-3
CDR3aa: CAISEKRGGARGTDTQYF
CDR3nt: TGTGCCATCAGTGAGAAGCGGGGGGGGGCCCGTGGCACAGATACGCAGTATTTT

abundance: NA
v_gene: TRBV5-1
d_gene: NA
j_gene: TRBJ2-1
CDR3aa: CASSLPGGTDTRTLYNEQFF
CDR3nt: TGCGCCAGCAGCTTGCCTGGGGGGACAGACACAAGAACCCTCTACAATGAGCAGTTCTTC

abundance: few
v_gene: TRBV18
d_gene: TRBD2
j_gene: TRBJ2-7
CDR3aa: CASSRGEGEQYF
CDR3nt: TGTGCCAGCTCCCGGGGGGAAGGCGAGCAGTACTTC

abundance: NA
v_gene: TRBV27
d_gene: NA
j_gene: TRBJ2-2
CDR3aa: CASSPLGTGELFF
CDR3nt: TGTGCCAGCAGCCCCCTCGGCACCGGGGAGCTGTTTTTT

abundance: NA
v_gene: TRBV28
d_gene: NA
j_gene: TRBJ1-2
CDR3aa: CASSSTGGYTF
CDR3nt: TGTGCCAGCAGTTCGACAGGTGGCTACACCTTC

abundance: NA
v_gene: TRBV5-1
d_gene: TRBD1
j_gene: TRBJ2-3
CDR3aa: CASSLAGTGNTQYF
CDR3nt: TGCGCCAGCAGCTTGGCCGGGACAGGTAATACGCAGTATTTT

abundance: NA
v_gene: TRBV5-1
d_gene: NA
j_gene: TRBJ1-1
CDR3aa: CASSLNSLNTEAFF
CDR3nt: TGCGCCAGCAGCTTGAACAGTCTGAACACTGAAGCTTTCTTT

abundance: NA
v_gene: TRBV2
d_gene: TRBD1
j_gene: TRBJ1-6
CDR3aa: CASSGGMDRARSPLHF
CDR3nt: TGTGCCAGCAGTGGAGGCATGGACAGGGCCCGTTCACCCCTCCACTTT

abundance: NA
v_gene: TRBV6-1
d_gene: NA
j_gene: TRBJ1-4
CDR3aa: CASSELGQGGEKLFF
CDR3nt: TGTGCCAGCAGTGAACTAGGGCAGGGAGGGGAAAAACTGTTTTTT

abundance: NA
v_gene: TRBV2
d_gene: TRBD1
j_gene: TRBJ1-5
CDR3aa: CASSRPGQGINQPQHF
CDR3nt: TGTGCCAGCAGTAGACCGGGACAGGGGATCAATCAGCCCCAGCATTTT

abundance: NA
v_gene: TRBV6-1
d_gene: TRBD1
j_gene: TRBJ2-2
CDR3aa: CASSVTGGVGTGELFF
CDR3nt: TGTGCCAGCAGTGTCACAGGGGGCGTAGGCACCGGGGAGCTGTTTTTT

abundance: NA
v_gene: TRBV11-2
d_gene: TRBD1
j_gene: TRBJ1-6
CDR3aa: CASSPGQVASSYNSPLHF
CDR3nt: TGTGCCAGCAGCCCAGGACAGGTTGCGAGCTCCTATAATTCACCCCTCCACTTT

abundance: NA
v_gene: TRBV28
d_gene: TRBD1
j_gene: TRBJ1-1
CDR3aa: CASISSGTGGTEAFF
CDR3nt: TGTGCCAGCATTTCCTCCGGGACAGGGGGGACTGAAGCTTTCTTT

abundance: NA
v_gene: TRBV6-1
d_gene: NA
j_gene: TRBJ1-1
CDR3aa: CASSEMGRGAPNTEAFF
CDR3nt: TGTGCCAGCAGTGAAATGGGGCGCGGGGCTCCGAACACTGAAGCTTTCTTT

abundance: NA
v_gene: TRBV2
d_gene: NA
j_gene: TRBJ2-2
CDR3aa: CASSESMVGAGELFF
CDR3nt: TGTGCCAGCAGTGAATCGATGGTAGGAGCCGGGGAGCTGTTTTTT

abundance: NA
v_gene: TRBV29-1
d_gene: NA
j_gene: TRBJ1-4
CDR3aa: CSVVRTGSGEKLFF
CDR3nt: TGCAGCGTTGTTCGAACAGGATCGGGCGAAAAACTGTTTTTT

abundance: NA
v_gene: TRBV18
d_gene: NA
j_gene: TRBJ1-2
CDR3aa: CASSPDGGRGYTF
CDR3nt: TGTGCCAGCTCACCAGACGGGGGTCGGGGCTACACCTTC

abundance: NA
v_gene: TRBV10-3
d_gene: NA
j_gene: TRBJ2-2
CDR3aa: CATWTTITGELFF
CDR3nt: TGTGCCACGTGGACTACCATTACCGGGGAGCTGTTTTTT

abundance: NA
v_gene: TRBV10-3
d_gene: TRBD1
j_gene: TRBJ1-4
CDR3aa: CAISESGQLNEKLFF
CDR3nt: TGTGCCATCAGTGAGTCGGGACAGTTGAATGAAAAACTGTTTTTT

abundance: NA
v_gene: TRBV6-5
d_gene: TRBD1
j_gene: TRBJ1-2
CDR3aa: CASRMGQGNYGYTF
CDR3nt: TGTGCCAGCAGGATGGGACAGGGTAACTATGGCTACACCTTC

abundance: NA
v_gene: TRBV9
d_gene: TRBD1
j_gene: TRBJ1-4
CDR3aa: CASSRRTGNEKLFF
CDR3nt: TGTGCCAGCAGCCGAAGGACAGGCAATGAAAAACTGTTTTTT

abundance: NA
v_gene: TRBV18
d_gene: NA
j_gene: TRBJ2-3
CDR3aa: CASSPLGGARSGTTDTQYF
CDR3nt: TGTGCCAGCTCACCCCTTGGGGGGGCCCGGTCGGGGACCACAGATACGCAGTATTTT

abundance: NA
v_gene: TRBV4-2
d_gene: NA
j_gene: TRBJ1-1
CDR3aa: CASSPDSGTEAFF
CDR3nt: TGTGCCAGCAGCCCCGACTCGGGGACTGAAGCTTTCTTT

abundance: NA
v_gene: TRBV7-8
d_gene: TRBD1
j_gene: TRBJ2-5
CDR3aa: CASLQTGAKGETQYF
CDR3nt: TGTGCCAGCCTACAGACAGGGGCAAAGGGAGAGACCCAGTACTTC

abundance: NA
v_gene: TRBV11-1
d_gene: NA
j_gene: TRBJ2-2
CDR3aa: CASSRVGGNTGELFF
CDR3nt: TGTGCCAGCAGCCGGGTAGGGGGAAACACCGGGGAGCTGTTTTTT

abundance: NA
v_gene: TRBV2
d_gene: NA
j_gene: TRBJ2-3
CDR3aa: CASSRGLSTDTQYF
CDR3nt: TGTGCCAGCAGTAGGGGGTTGAGCACAGATACGCAGTATTTT

abundance: NA
v_gene: TRBV5-1
d_gene: NA
j_gene: TRBJ1-2
CDR3aa: CASGLEGVSGGYTF
CDR3nt: TGCGCCAGCGGCCTCGAGGGGGTTTCTGGTGGCTACACCTTC

abundance: NA
v_gene: TRBV5-1
d_gene: NA
j_gene: TRBJ2-6
CDR3aa: CASSMGLTLSGANVLTF
CDR3nt: TGCGCCAGCAGCATGGGCCTGACTCTCTCTGGGGCCAACGTCCTGACTTTC

abundance: NA
v_gene: TRBV6-1
d_gene: TRBD1
j_gene: TRBJ1-6
CDR3aa: CASSEGQGDGSPLHF
CDR3nt: TGTGCCAGCAGTGAGGGACAGGGGGATGGTTCACCCCTCCACTTT

abundance: once
v_gene: TRBV6-5
d_gene: NA
j_gene: TRBJ1-5
CDR3aa: CASEPRQGNQPQHF
CDR3nt: TGTGCCAGCGAGCCACGACAGGGCAATCAGCCCCAGCATTTT

abundance: NA
v_gene: TRBV5-1
d_gene: NA
j_gene: TRBJ2-1
CDR3aa: CASSPQYNEQFF
CDR3nt: TGCGCCAGCAGCCCACAATACAATGAGCAGTTCTTC

abundance: NA
v_gene: TRBV6-5
d_gene: TRBD2
j_gene: TRBJ2-7
CDR3aa: CASSYSGLAGGREQYF
CDR3nt: TGTGCCAGCAGTTACTCCGGACTAGCGGGGGGAAGGGAGCAGTACTTC

abundance: once
v_gene: TRBV19
d_gene: TRBD1
j_gene: TRBJ2-5
CDR3aa: CASSGTAQETQYF
CDR3nt: TGTGCCAGTAGTGGGACAGCTCAAGAGACCCAGTACTTC

abundance: NA
v_gene: TRBV28
d_gene: NA
j_gene: TRBJ2-1
CDR3aa: CASIRATVQNEQFF
CDR3nt: TGTGCCAGCATACGGGCGACAGTTCAAAATGAGCAGTTCTTC

abundance: NA
v_gene: TRBV30
d_gene: NA
j_gene: TRBJ1-6
CDR3aa: CAWTRGEEYNSPLHF
CDR3nt: TGTGCCTGGACCCGGGGGGAAGAATATAATTCACCCCTCCACTTT